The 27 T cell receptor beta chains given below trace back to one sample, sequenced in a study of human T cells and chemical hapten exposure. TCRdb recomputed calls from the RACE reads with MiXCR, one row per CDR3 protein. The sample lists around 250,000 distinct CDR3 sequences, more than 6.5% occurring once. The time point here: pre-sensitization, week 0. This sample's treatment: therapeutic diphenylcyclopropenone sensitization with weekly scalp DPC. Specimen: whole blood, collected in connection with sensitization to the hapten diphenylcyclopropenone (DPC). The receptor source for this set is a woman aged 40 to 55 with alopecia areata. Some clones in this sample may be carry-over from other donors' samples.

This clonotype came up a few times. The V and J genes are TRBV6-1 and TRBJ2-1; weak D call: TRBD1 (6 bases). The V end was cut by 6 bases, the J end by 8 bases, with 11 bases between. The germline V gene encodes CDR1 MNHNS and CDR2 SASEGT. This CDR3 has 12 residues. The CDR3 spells CASSEKGDEQFF. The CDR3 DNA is TGTGCCAGCAGCGAGAAGGGGGATGAGCAGTTCTTC.

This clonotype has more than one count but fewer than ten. CDR3 DNA sequence: TGTGCCAGCAGCTTTACCGGACTAGCGGCCGGGGCCAACGTCCTGACTTTC. It codes for CASSFTGLAAGANVLTF. The chain is built from TRBV7-2 and TRBJ2-6, with 10 bases identical to TRBD2. V gave up 3 bases and J gave up 4 bases; unmatched junction bases: 6. This CDR3 comprises 17 residues. CDR1 is SGHTA, CDR2 FQGNSA, per germline. The whole variable domain, remainder taken from reference TRBV7-2 and TRBJ2-6, is GAGVSQSPSNKVTEKGKDVELRCDPISGHTALYWYRQSLGQGLEFLIYFQGNSAPDKSGLPSDRFSAERTGGSVSTLTIQRTQQEDSAVYLCASSFTGLAAGANVLTFGAGSRLTVL.

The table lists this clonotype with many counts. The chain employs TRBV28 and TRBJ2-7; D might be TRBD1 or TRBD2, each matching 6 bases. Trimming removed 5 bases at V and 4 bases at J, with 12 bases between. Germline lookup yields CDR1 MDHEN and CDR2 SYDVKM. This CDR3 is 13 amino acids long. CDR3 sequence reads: CASSPTGRYEQYF. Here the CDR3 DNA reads TGTGCCAGCAGTCCAACAGGGAGGTACGAGCAGTACTTC.

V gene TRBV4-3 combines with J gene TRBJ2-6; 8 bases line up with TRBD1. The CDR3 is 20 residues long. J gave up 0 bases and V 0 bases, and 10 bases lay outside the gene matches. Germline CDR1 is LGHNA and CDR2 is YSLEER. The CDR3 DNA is TGCGCCAGCAGCCAAGATGGCATCGGACAGGGCTACTCTGGGGCCAACGTCCTGACTTTC. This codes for CASSQDGIGQGYSGANVLTF.

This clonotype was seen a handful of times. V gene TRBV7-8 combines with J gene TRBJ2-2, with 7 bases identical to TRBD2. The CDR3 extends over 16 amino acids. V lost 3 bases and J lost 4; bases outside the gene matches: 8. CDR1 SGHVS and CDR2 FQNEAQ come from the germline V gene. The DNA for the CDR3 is TGTGCCAGCAGCTTGGCCCGCGGGAGAAGCACCGGGGAGCTGTTTTTT. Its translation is CASSLARGRSTGELFF.

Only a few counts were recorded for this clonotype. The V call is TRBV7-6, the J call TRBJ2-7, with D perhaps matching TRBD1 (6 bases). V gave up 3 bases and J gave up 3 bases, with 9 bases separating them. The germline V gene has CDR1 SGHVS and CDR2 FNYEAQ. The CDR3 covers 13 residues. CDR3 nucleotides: TGTGCCAGCAGCTTGGGACATATCTACGAGCAGTACTTC. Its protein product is CASSLGHIYEQYF.

The CDR3 DNA reads as TGTGCCAGCAGCCGATCCGGACTAGCCTACGAGCAGTACTTC. The encoded protein is CASSRSGLAYEQYF. This sequence joins TRBV7-2 and TRBJ2-7; TRBD2 agrees at 7 bases. Germline CDR1 SGHTA, CDR2 FQGNSA. The CDR3 has 14 amino acids. J gave up 2 bases and V 5 bases, and 6 bases lay outside the gene matches.

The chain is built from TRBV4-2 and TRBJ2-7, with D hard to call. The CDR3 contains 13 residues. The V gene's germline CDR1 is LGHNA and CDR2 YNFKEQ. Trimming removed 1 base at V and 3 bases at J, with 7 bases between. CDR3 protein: CASSQGKFYEQYF. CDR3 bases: TGTGCCAGCAGCCAAGGGAAATTCTACGAGCAGTACTTC.

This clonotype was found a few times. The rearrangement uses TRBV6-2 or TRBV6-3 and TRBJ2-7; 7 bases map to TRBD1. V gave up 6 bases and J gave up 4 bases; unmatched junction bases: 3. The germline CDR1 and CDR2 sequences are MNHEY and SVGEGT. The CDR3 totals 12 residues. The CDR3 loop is CASREQGYEQYF. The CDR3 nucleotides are TGTGCCAGCAGAGAACAGGGGTACGAGCAGTACTTC.

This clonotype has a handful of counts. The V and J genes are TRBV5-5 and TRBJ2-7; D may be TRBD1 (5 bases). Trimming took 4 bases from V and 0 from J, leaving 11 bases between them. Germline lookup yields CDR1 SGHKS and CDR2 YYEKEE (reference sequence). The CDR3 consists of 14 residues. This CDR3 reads CASSRDSFSYEQYF. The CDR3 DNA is TGTGCCAGCAGCCGAGACAGTTTCTCCTACGAGCAGTACTTC.

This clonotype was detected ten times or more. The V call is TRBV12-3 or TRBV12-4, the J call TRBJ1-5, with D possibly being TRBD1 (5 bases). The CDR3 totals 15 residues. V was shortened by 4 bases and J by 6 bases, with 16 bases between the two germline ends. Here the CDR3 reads CASSSTVGVSQPQHF. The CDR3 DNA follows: TGTGCCAGCAGTTCCACGGTGGGGGTAAGTCAGCCCCAGCATTTT.

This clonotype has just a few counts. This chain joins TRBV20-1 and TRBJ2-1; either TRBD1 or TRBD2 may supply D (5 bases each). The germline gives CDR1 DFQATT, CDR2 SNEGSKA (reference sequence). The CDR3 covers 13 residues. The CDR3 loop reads CGGPGPSYNEQFF. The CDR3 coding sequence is TGCGGAGGACCAGGGCCCTCCTACAATGAGCAGTTCTTC.

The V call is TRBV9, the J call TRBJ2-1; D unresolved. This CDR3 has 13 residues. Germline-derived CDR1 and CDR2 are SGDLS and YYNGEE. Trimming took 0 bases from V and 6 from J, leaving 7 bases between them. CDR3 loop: CASSVEVSNEQFF. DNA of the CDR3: TGTGCCAGCAGCGTAGAGGTTAGCAATGAGCAGTTCTTC.

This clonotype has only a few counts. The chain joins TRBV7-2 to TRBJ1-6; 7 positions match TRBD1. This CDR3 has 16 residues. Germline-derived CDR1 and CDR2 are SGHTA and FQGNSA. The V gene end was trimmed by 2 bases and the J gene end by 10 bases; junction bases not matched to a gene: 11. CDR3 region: CASSLHNRGNGSPLHF. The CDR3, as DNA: TGTGCCAGCAGCTTACACAACAGGGGCAACGGATCACCCCTCCACTTT.

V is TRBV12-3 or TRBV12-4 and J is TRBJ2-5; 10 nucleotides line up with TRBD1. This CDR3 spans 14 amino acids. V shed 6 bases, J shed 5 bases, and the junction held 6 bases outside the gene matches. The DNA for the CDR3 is TGTGCCAGCAGCCTGGGACAGGGGATCGAGACCCAGTACTTC. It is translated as CASSLGQGIETQYF.

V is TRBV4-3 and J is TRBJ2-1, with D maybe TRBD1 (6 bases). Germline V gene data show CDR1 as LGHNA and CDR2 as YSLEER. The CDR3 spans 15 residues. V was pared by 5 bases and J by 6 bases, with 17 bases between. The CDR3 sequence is CASSGRGWTANEQFF. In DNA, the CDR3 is TGCGCCAGCAGCGGCAGGGGTTGGACTGCCAATGAGCAGTTCTTC.

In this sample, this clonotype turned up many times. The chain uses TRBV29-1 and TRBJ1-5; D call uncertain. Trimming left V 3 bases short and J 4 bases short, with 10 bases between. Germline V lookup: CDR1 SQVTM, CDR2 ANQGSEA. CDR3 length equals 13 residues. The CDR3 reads CSVELQSNQPQHF. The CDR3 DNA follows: TGCAGCGTTGAGCTCCAGTCGAATCAGCCCCAGCATTTT.

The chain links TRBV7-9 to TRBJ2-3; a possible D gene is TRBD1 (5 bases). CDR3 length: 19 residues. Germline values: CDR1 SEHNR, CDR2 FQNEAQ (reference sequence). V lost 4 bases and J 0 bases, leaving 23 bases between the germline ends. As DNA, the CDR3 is TGTGCCAGCAGCTCCTCGGGTTTGGGCAGGGTTTCTAGCACAGATACGCAGTATTTT. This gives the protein CASSSSGLGRVSSTDTQYF.

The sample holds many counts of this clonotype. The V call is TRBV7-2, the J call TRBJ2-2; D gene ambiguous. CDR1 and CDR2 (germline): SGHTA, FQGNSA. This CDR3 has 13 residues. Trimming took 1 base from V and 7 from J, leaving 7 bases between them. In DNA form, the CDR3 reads TGTGCCAGCAGCTTAGTGAAGGGCGGGGAGCTGTTTTTT. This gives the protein CASSLVKGGELFF.

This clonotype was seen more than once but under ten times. CDR3 nucleotide sequence: TGCGCCAGCAGGGACACATCAACTAATGAAAAACTGTTTTTT. This codes for CASRDTSTNEKLFF. The chain is built from TRBV5-1 and TRBJ1-4, with D tentatively TRBD1 (5 bases). V lost 5 bases and J lost 0, with 8 bases in between. CDR1 and CDR2 from the germline V gene are SGHRS and YFSETQ. The CDR3 totals 14 residues.

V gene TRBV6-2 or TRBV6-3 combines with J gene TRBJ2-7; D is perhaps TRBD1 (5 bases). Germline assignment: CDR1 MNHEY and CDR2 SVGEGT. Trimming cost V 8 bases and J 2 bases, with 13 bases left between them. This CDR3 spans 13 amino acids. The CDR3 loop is CASVWGGTYEQYF. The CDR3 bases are TGTGCCAGCGTATGGGGCGGTACCTACGAGCAGTACTTC.

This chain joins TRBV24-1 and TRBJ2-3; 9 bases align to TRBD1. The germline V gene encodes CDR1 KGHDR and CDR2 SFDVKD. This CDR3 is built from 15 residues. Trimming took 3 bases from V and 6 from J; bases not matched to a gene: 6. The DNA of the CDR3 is TGTGCCACCAGTGATCCCGGGACAGGGAGGGATACGCAGTATTTT. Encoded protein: CATSDPGTGRDTQYF.

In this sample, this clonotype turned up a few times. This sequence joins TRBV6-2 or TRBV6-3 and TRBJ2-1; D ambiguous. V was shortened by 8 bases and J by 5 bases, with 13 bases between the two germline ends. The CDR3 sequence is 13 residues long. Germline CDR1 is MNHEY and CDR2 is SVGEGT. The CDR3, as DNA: TGTGCCAGCGACGGAGCGTACCACAATGAGCAGTTCTTC. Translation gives CASDGAYHNEQFF.

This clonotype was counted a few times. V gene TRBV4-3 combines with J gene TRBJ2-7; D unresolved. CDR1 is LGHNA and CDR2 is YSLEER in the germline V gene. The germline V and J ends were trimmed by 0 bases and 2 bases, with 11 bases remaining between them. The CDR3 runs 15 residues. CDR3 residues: CASSQERQIPYEQYF. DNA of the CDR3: TGCGCCAGCAGCCAAGAGCGACAAATCCCCTACGAGCAGTACTTC.

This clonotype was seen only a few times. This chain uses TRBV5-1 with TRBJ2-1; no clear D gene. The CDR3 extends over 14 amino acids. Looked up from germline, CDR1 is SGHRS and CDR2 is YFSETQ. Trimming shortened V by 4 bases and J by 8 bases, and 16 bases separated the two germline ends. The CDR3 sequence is CASSPGGPRHEQFF. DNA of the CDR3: TGCGCCAGCAGCCCTGGTGGGCCTCGGCATGAGCAGTTCTTC.

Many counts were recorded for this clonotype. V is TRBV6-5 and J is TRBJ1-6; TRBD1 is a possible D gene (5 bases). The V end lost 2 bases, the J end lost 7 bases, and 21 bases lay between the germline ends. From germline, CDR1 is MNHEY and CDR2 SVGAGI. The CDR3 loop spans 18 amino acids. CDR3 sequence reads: CASSYTKPGPSVNSPLHF. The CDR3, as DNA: TGTGCCAGCAGTTACACCAAACCGGGACCGAGTGTAAATTCACCCCTCCACTTT.

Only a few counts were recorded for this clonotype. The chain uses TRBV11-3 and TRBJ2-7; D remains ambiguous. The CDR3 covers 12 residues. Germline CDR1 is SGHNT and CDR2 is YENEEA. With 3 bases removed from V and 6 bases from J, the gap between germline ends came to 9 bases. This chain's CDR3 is CASSFRQTEQYF. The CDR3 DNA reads TGTGCCAGCAGCTTCCGCCAGACCGAGCAGTACTTC.